This T cell receptor beta chain derives from a study of blood T cell repertoires in COVID-19. For the study at large: COVID-19 samples collected from the United States, Italy and Spain covered acute and convalescent phases. Nucleic acid was either cDNA or gDNA, and it came from T cells, B-cell-depleted T cells, or PBMCs.

As processed by the authors: Reference gene primer amplification in the assay estimated nucleated cell counts. This table comes from immunoSEQ multiplex PCR, and its TCRdb copy is limited to in-frame clones, with some not included. V, J and clone size are those of that table, while D and trimming were read from the DNA. The profile covers roughly 200,000 clones, with around 80% appearing a single time and approximately 13% taken by the ten largest. This CDR3 spans 13 amino acids. V lost 5 bases to trimming and J lost 5 bases, with 13 bases between them. Germline-derived CDR1 and CDR2 are MDHEN and SYDVKM.

The TCR originated in a human donor in a cohort sampled during active COVID-19. The chain employs TRBV28 and TRBJ2-7, with a tentative D call TRBD1 (6 bases). The sequencing sample was made of peripheral blood. CDR3 in amino acids: CASSRGNRNEQYF. CDR3 nucleotide sequence: TGTGCCAGCAGTAGGGGGAATAGGAACGAGCAGTACTTC.